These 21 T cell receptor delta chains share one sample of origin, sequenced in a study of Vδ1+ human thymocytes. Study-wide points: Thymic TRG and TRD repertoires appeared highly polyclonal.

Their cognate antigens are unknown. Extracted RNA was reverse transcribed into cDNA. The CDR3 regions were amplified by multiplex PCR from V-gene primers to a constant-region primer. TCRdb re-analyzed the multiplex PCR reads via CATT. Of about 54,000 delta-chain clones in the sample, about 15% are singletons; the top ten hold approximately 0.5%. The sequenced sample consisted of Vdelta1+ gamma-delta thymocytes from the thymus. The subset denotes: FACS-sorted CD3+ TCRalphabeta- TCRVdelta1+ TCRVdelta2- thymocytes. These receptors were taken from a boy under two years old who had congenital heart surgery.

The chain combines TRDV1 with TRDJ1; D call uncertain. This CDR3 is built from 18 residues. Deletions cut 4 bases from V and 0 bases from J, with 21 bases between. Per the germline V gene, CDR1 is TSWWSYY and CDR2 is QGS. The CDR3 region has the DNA TGTGCTCTTGGGGGTCGTGAGGGGTCCCACCAGTACACCGATAAACTCATCTTT. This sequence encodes CALGGREGSHQYTDKLIF.

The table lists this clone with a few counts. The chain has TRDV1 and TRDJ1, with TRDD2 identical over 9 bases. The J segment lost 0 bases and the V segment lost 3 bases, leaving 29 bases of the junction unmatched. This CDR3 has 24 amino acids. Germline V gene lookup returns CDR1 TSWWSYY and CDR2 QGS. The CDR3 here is CALGEAFLHGPGDLSVGYTDKLIF. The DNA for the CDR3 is TGTGCTCTTGGGGAGGCCTTCCTACATGGCCCAGGGGATCTGAGCGTGGGGTACACCGATAAACTCATCTTT.

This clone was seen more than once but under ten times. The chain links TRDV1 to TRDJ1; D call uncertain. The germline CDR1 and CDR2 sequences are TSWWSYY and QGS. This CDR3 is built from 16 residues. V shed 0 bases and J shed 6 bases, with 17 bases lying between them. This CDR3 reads CALGELARTSFYKLIF. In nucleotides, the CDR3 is TGTGCTCTTGGGGAACTCGCCCGTACCTCGTTCTATAAACTCATCTTT.

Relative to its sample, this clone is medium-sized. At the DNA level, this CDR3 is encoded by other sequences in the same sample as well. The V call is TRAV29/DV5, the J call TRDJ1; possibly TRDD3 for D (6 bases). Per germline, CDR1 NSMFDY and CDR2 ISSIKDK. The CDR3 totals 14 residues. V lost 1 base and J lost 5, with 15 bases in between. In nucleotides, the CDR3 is TGTGCAGCAAGCTTTTTACGGCTGGGGGATAAACTCATCTTT. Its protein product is CAASFLRLGDKLIF.

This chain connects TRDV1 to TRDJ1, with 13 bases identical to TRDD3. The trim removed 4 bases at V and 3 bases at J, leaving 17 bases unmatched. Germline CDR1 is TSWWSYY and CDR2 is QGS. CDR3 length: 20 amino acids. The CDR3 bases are TGTGCTCTTGGGGGGATCTTCCTACCCAAACTGGGGGATACGCCCGATAAACTCATCTTT. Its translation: CALGGIFLPKLGDTPDKLIF.

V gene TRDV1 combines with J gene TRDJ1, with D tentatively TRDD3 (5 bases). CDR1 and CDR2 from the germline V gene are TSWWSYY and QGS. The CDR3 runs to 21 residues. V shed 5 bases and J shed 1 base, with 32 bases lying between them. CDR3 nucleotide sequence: TGTGCTCTTGGGAAGGGGTCGCGGACCTTAAGAAGGGGACTGATCACCGATAAACTCATCTTT. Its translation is CALGKGSRTLRRGLITDKLIF.

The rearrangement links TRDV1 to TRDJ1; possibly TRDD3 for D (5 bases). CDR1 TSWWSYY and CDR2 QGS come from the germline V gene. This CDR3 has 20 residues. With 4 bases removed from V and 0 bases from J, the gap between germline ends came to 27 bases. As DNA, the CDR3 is TGTGCTCTTGGGGGCCCTCGACGGTGTACTGGAGGGGGGTACACCGATAAACTCATCTTT. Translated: CALGGPRRCTGGGYTDKLIF.

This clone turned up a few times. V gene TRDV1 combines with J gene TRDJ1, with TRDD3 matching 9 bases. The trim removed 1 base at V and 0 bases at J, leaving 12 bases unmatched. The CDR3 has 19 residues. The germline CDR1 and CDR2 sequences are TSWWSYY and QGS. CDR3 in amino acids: CALGEPRGTGGHYTDKLIF. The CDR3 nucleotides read TGTGCTCTTGGGGAACCGAGGGGTACTGGGGGACATTACACCGATAAACTCATCTTT.

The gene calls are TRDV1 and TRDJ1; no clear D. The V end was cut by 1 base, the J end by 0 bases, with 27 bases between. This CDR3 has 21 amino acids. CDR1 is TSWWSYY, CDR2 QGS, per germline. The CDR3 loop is CALGERLLKLPRGTYTDKLIF. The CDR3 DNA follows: TGTGCTCTTGGGGAACGACTCCTTAAGTTGCCTCGTGGAACGTACACCGATAAACTCATCTTT.

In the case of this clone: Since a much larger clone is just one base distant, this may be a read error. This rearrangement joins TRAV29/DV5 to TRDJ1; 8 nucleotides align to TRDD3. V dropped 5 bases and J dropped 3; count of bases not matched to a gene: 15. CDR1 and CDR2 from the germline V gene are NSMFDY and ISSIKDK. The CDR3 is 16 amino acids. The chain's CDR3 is CAARSLGEGNSDKLIF. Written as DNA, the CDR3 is TGTGCAGCTCGAAGTCTGGGGGAGGGAAACTCCGATAAACTCATCTTT.

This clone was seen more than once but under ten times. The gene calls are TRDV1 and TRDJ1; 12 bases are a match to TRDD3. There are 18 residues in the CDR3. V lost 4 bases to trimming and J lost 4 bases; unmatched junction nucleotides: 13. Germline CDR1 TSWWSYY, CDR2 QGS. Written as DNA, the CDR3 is TGTGCTCTTGGGGCGACTTACGGTACTGGGGGATACTGCGATAAACTCATCTTT. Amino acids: CALGATYGTGGYCDKLIF.

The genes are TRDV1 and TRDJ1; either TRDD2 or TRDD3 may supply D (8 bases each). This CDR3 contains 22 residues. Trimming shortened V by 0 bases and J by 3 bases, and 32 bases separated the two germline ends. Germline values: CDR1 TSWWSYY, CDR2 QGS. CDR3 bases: TGTGCTCTTGGGGAACTAACTTCCTACTATTTCTGGGGGACCATGTGGGCCGATAAACTCATCTTT. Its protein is CALGELTSYYFWGTMWADKLIF.

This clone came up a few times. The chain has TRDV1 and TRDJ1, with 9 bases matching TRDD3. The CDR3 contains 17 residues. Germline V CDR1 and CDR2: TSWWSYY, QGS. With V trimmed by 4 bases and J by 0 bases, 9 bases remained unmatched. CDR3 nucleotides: TGTGCTCTTGGGGGCTGTACTGGGGGAGAGTACACCGATAAACTCATCTTT. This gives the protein CALGGCTGGEYTDKLIF.

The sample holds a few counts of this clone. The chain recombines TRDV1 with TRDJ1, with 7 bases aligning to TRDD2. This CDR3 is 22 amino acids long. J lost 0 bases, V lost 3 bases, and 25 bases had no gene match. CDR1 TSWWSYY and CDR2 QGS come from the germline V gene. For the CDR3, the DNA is TGTGCTCTTGGGGACGAAGTTCCTACGCATGACTGGCCGCTGGTCTACACCGATAAACTCATCTTT. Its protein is CALGDEVPTHDWPLVYTDKLIF.

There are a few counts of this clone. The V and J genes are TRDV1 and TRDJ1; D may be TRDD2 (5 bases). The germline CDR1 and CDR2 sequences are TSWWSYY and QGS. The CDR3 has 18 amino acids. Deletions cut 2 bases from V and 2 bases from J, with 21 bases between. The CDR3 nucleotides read TGTGCTCTTGGGGAATACGCCCCCAGTCCCTTTCCTACCGATAAACTCATCTTT. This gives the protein CALGEYAPSPFPTDKLIF.

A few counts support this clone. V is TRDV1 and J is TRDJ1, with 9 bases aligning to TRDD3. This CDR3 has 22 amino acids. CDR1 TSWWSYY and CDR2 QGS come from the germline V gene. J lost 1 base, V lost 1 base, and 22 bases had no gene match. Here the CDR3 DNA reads TGTGCTCTTGGGGAACCAATCCACACGCACTTCCCCGGGGGATACACCACCGATAAACTCATCTTT. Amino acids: CALGEPIHTHFPGGYTTDKLIF.

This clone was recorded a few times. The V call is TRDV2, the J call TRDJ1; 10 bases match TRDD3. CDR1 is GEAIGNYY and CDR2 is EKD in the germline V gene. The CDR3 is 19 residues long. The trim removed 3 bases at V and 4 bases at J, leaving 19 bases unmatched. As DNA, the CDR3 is TGTGCCTGTGACGGCCAGGCCTTCCCTCAGTACTGGGGGATCGATAAACTCATCTTT. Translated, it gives CACDGQAFPQYWGIDKLIF.

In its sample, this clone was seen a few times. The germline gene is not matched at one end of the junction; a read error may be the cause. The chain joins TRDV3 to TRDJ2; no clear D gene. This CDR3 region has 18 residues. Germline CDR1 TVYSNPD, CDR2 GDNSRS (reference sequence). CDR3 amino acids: CASPRYVGPCTLTAQPFF. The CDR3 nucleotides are TGTGCCTCTCCCCGGTATGTCGGACCCTGCACTTTGACAGCACAACCCTTCTTT.

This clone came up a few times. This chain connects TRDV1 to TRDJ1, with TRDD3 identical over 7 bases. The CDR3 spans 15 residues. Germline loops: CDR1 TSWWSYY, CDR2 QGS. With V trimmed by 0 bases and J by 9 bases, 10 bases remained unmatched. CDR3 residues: CALGELAYPTGELIF. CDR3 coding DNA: TGTGCTCTTGGGGAACTAGCCTACCCCACTGGGGAACTCATCTTT.

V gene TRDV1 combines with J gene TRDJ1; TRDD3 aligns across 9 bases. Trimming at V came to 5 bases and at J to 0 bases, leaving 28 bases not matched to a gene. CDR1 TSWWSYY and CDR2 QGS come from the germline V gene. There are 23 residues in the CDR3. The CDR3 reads CALGRRPSGTGGLPYQDTDKLIF. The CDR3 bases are TGTGCTCTTGGGAGAAGGCCTTCCGGCACTGGGGGACTTCCCTACCAGGACACCGATAAACTCATCTTT.

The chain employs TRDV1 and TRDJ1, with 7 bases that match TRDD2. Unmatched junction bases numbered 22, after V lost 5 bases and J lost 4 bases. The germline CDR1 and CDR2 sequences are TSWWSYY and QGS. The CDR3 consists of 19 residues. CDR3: CALGRLGSYSDMGIDKLIF. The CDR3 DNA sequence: TGTGCTCTTGGGAGACTCGGTTCCTACTCAGACATGGGCATCGATAAACTCATCTTT.